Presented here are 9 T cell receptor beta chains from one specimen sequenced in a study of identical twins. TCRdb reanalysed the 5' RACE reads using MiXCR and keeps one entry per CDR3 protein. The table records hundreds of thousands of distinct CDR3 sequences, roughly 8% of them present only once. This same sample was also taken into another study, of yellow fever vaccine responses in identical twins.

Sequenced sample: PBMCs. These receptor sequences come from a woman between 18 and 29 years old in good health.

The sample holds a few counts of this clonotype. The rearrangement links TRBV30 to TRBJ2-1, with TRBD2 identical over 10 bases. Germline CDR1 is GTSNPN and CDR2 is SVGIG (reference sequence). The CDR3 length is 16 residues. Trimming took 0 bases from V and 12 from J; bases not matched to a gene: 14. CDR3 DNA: TGTGCCTGGAGTGTAGCCAGCGGGGGGGGCTTAGGGTGGCAGTTCTTC. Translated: CAWSVASGGGLGWQFF.

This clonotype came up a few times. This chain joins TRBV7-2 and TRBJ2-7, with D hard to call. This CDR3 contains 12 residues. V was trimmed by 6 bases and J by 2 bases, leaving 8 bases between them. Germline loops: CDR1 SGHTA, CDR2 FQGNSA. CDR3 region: CASRPSTYEQYF. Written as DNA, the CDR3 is TGTGCCAGCAGACCCAGTACCTACGAGCAGTACTTC.

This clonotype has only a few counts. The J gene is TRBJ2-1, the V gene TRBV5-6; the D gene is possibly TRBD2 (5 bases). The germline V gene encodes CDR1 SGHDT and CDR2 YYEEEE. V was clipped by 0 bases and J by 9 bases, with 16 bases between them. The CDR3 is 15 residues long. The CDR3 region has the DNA TGTGCCAGCAGCTTGGGACTGATGCTACGGGGTGAGCAGTTCTTC. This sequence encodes CASSLGLMLRGEQFF.

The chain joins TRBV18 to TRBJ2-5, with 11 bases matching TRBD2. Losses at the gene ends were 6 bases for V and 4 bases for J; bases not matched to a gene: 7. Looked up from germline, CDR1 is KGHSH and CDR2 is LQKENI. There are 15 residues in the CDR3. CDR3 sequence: CASSREGLAGETQYF. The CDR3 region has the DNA TGTGCCAGCTCTCGAGAAGGACTAGCGGGAGAGACCCAGTACTTC.

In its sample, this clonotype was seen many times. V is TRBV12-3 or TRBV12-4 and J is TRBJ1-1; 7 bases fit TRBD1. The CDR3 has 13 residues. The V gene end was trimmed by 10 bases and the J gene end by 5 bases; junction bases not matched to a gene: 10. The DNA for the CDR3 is TGTGCCACCAACAGGGGTTTTAGGACTGAAGCTTTCTTT. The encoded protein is CATNRGFRTEAFF.

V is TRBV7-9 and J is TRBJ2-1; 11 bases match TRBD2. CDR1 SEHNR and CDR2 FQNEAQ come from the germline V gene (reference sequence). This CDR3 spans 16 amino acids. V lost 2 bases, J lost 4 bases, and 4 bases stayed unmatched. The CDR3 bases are TGTGCCAGCAGCTTAACACTAGCGGGAGCTTACAATGAGCAGTTCTTC. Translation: CASSLTLAGAYNEQFF.

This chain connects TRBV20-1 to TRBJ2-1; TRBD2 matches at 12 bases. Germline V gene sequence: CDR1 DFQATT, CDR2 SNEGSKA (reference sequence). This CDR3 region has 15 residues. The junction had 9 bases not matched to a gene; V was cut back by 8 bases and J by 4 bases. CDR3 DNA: TGCAGTCTATTGCTAGGACTAGCGGGGTACAATGAGCAGTTCTTC. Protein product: CSLLLGLAGYNEQFF.

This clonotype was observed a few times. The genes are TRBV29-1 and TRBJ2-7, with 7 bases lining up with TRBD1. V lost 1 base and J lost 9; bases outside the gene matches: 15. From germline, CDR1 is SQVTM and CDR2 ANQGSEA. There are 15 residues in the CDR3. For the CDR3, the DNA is TGCAGCGTTGAAGTTCCGGGACAGCCTTATCTACGGCAGTACTTC. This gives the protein CSVEVPGQPYLRQYF.

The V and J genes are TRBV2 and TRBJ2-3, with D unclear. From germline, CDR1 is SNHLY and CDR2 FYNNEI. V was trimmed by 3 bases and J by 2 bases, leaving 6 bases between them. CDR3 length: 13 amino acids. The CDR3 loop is CASSDVTTDTQYF. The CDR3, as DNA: TGTGCCAGCAGTGACGTTACCACAGATACGCAGTATTTT.